The 8 T cell receptor beta chains reported below all come from one sample, sequenced in a study of T cell responses to AZD1222 COVID-19 vaccine. Sequencing used immunoSEQ multiplex PCR; TCRdb keeps in-frame clones, though not all of them. The sample carries tens of thousands of clones, 80% recorded once. This sample comprised peripheral blood, obtained 28 days after the second AZD1222 dose. The receptors come from an adult who received the AZD1222 COVID-19 vaccine.

The genes are TRBV11-2 and TRBJ1-3; tentative D call: TRBD1 (6 bases). V lost 1 base to trimming and J lost 1 base, with 8 bases between them. Germline V CDR1 and CDR2: SGHAT, FQNNGV. This CDR3 has 15 residues. DNA for the CDR3: TGTGCCAGCAGCTTAGTTACAGGGTCTGGAAACACCATATATTTT. Translation: CASSLVTGSGNTIYF.

V usage is TRBV2 and J usage is TRBJ1-2, with D possibly being TRBD1 (5 bases). The CDR3 length is 15 residues. V gave up 7 bases and J gave up 8 bases, with 23 bases separating them. Per germline, CDR1 SNHLY and CDR2 FYNNEI. The CDR3 sequence is CASNKIDGGPDGYTF. CDR3 bases: TGTGCCAGCAATAAGATCGACGGGGGACCGGACGGCTACACCTTC.

Judged by abundance, this clone is medium-sized. The genes are TRBV4-2 and TRBJ2-7; D may correspond to TRBD1 or TRBD2 (5 bases each). This CDR3 comprises 15 residues. Trimming pared 0 bases from V and 3 bases from J, leaving 12 bases between. Germline CDR1 and CDR2: LGHNA and YNFKEQ. The CDR3 bases are TGTGCCAGCAGCCAAGACGAGGGACCGAGCTACGAGCAGTACTTC. Translation: CASSQDEGPSYEQYF.

The V and J genes are TRBV9 and TRBJ1-1, with unresolved D. This CDR3 spans 15 amino acids. From germline, CDR1 is SGDLS and CDR2 YYNGEE. Between the trimmed V and J ends, which lost 0 bases and 3 bases, there was a span of 12 bases. CDR3 coding DNA: TGTGCCAGCAGCGTAGGGGATTCGGTGGACACTGAAGCTTTCTTT. This encodes CASSVGDSVDTEAFF.

The chain employs TRBV9 and TRBJ2-1; 8 positions agree with TRBD2. CDR3 size: 13 residues. In germline, CDR1 is SGDLS, CDR2 YYNGEE. Trimming cost V 1 base and J 8 bases; bases outside gene matches: 2. CDR3 nucleotides: TGTGCCAGCAGCGTATTAGCGGGGTATGAGCAGTTCTTC. It specifies CASSVLAGYEQFF.

The V gene is TRBV11-2, the J gene TRBJ2-4, with D perhaps TRBD2 (5 bases). The CDR3 covers 15 residues. The germline gives CDR1 SGHAT, CDR2 FQNNGV. The V end was cut by 5 bases, the J end by 3 bases, with 14 bases between. CDR3 DNA: TGTGCCAGCAGCCCCAGAGGCCGGGGCAAAAACATTCAGTACTTC. Its translation: CASSPRGRGKNIQYF.

This chain uses TRBV7-9 with TRBJ2-7; the D is unclear. With 4 bases removed from V and 0 bases from J, the gap between germline ends came to 7 bases. The CDR3 is 13 residues long. In germline, CDR1 is SEHNR, CDR2 FQNEAQ (reference sequence). CDR3: CASSSTTSYEQYF. DNA for the CDR3: TGTGCCAGCAGCTCGACAACCTCCTACGAGCAGTACTTC.

V is TRBV4-2 and J is TRBJ2-3, with 10 positions matching TRBD2. The germline V gene encodes CDR1 LGHNA and CDR2 YNFKEQ. Trimming removed 4 bases from V and 8 bases from J; junction bases left unmatched: 9. The CDR3 loop spans 15 amino acids. This CDR3 reads CASSLLLAGAATQYF. The CDR3 nucleotides are TGTGCCAGCAGCCTCCTCCTAGCGGGGGCGGCTACGCAGTATTTT.